The 15 T cell receptor beta chains given below trace back to one sample, sequenced in a study of T cell responses to AZD1222 COVID-19 vaccine. The protocol was immunoSEQ multiplex PCR, while the TCRdb copy is restricted to in-frame clones and leaves out a portion. The table shows tens of thousands of clones, with approximately 88% occurring only once. The sample here was peripheral blood, taken on day 0 of AZD1222 vaccination. These receptors all stem from an adult in good health.

The rearrangement links TRBV30 to TRBJ1-3; D is unclear. V was pared by 3 bases and J by 4 bases, with 10 bases between. This CDR3 is built from 13 residues. CDR1 and CDR2 from the germline V gene are GTSNPN and SVGIG (reference sequence). The chain's CDR3 is CAWSAPGGNTIYF. CDR3 nucleotide sequence: TGTGCCTGGAGCGCCCCCGGGGGAAACACCATATATTTT.

This clone was detected only once. The J gene is TRBJ2-1, the V gene TRBV5-4, with D tentatively TRBD1 or TRBD2 (5 bases each). This CDR3 contains 15 residues. The germline gives CDR1 SGHNT, CDR2 YYREEE (reference sequence). V was clipped by 5 bases and J by 7 bases, with 19 bases between them. In DNA form, the CDR3 reads TGTGCCAGCAGTTCCCTTCGGGACGAGATAAATGAGCAGTTCTTC. It codes for CASSSLRDEINEQFF.

This rearrangement joins TRBV2 to TRBJ1-5; no firm D call. Germline-derived CDR1 and CDR2 are SNHLY and FYNNEI. Trimming cost V 8 bases and J 4 bases, with 12 bases left between them. This CDR3 has 13 residues. Written as DNA, the CDR3 is TGTGCCAGCCTAAGTGGAGTTAATCAGCCCCAGCATTTT. Amino acid sequence: CASLSGVNQPQHF.

The chain recombines TRBV11-3 with TRBJ2-1; either TRBD1 or TRBD2 may fit D (5 bases each). This CDR3 region has 16 residues. Per the germline V gene, CDR1 is SGHNT and CDR2 is YENEEA. V was trimmed by 0 bases and J by 8 bases, leaving 17 bases between them. CDR3 amino acids: CASSLDPMGLGDEQFF. Here the CDR3 DNA reads TGTGCCAGCAGCTTAGATCCGATGGGGCTCGGGGATGAGCAGTTCTTC.

In its sample, this clone is medium-sized. Here the CDR3 DNA reads TGTGCCAGCAGTCCCCGGGGAGAGCAGTACTTC. Its protein is CASSPRGEQYF. The chain uses TRBV6-2 or TRBV6-3 and TRBJ2-7; D is perhaps TRBD2 (5 bases). Germline-derived CDR1 and CDR2 are MNHEY and SVGEGT. There are 11 residues in the CDR3. V was cut by 5 bases and J by 7 bases, with 9 bases left in between.

The CDR3 protein is CASRPIGADTQYF. The CDR3 coding sequence is TGTGCCAGCAGACCGATTGGAGCAGATACGCAGTATTTT. The chain joins TRBV3-1 (or the pseudogene TRBV3-2) to TRBJ2-3; D gene ambiguous. CDR1 and CDR2 (germline): LGHDT, YNNKEL (reference sequence). V was shortened by 6 bases and J by 4 bases, with 11 bases between the two germline ends. This CDR3 region has 13 residues.

This chain joins TRBV20-1 and TRBJ2-1; D might be TRBD2 (5 bases). The CDR3 is 11 amino acids. The germline V and J ends were trimmed by 0 bases and 13 bases, with 10 bases remaining between them. Germline-derived CDR1 and CDR2 are DFQATT and SNEGSKA (reference sequence). Here the CDR3 DNA reads TGCAGTGCTAGAGATGTCCGGGATCAGTTCTTC. This translates into CSARDVRDQFF.

This chain links TRBV5-1 with TRBJ1-5; 10 bases map to TRBD1. The junction had 3 bases not matched to a gene; V was cut back by 4 bases and J by 2 bases. Germline values: CDR1 SGHRS, CDR2 YFSETQ. The CDR3 consists of 15 residues. CDR3 amino acids: CASSLGTGGNQPQHF. The CDR3 DNA is TGCGCCAGCAGCCTCGGGACAGGGGGCAATCAGCCCCAGCATTTT.

This clone came up a few times. The identical CDR3 is also encoded by other nucleotide sequences in the sample. The chain couples TRBV5-1 to TRBJ2-5; 7 bases match TRBD2. Germline V gene data show CDR1 as SGHRS and CDR2 as YFSETQ. CDR3 size: 14 residues. The trim removed 1 base at V and 1 base at J, leaving 1 base unmatched. The chain's CDR3 is CASSLTSAQETQYF. The CDR3 bases are TGCGCCAGCAGCTTGACTAGCGCCCAAGAGACCCAGTACTTC.

This clone was detected once. The chain recombines TRBV5-1 with TRBJ1-6, with 9 nucleotides matching TRBD1. V trimming: 1 base; J trimming: 7 bases; junction bases outside the gene matches: 12. The CDR3 has 18 residues. In germline, CDR1 is SGHRS, CDR2 YFSETQ. The CDR3 sequence is CASSLMGQGRGKNSPLHF. CDR3 DNA sequence: TGCGCCAGCAGCTTGATGGGACAGGGAAGGGGTAAAAATTCACCCCTCCACTTT.

CDR3: CASSLVGSYNEQFF. CDR3 bases: TGTGCCAGCAGCTTGGTCGGGTCCTACAATGAGCAGTTCTTC. The chain is built from TRBV5-5 and TRBJ2-1; D is uncertain. Trimming pared 0 bases from V and 1 base from J, leaving 5 bases between. Germline CDR1 is SGHKS and CDR2 is YYEKEE (reference sequence). The CDR3 extends over 14 amino acids.

The gene calls are TRBV7-9 and TRBJ2-3, with 13 bases identical to TRBD2. The germline V gene has CDR1 SEHNR and CDR2 FQNEAQ (reference sequence). The CDR3 length is 17 residues. V dropped 5 bases and J dropped 4; count of bases not matched to a gene: 9. The CDR3 loop reads CASSPETSGRPPDTQYF. Here the CDR3 DNA reads TGTGCCAGCAGCCCAGAGACTAGCGGGAGGCCACCAGATACGCAGTATTTT.

The count of this clone is one. The gene calls are TRBV28 and TRBJ2-1; D uncertain. This CDR3 region has 14 residues. Germline CDR1 and CDR2: MDHEN and SYDVKM. V was pared by 2 bases and J by 2 bases, with 7 bases between. In nucleotides, the CDR3 is TGTGCCAGCAGTTTAGGGCCACCCTACAATGAGCAGTTCTTC. It translates to CASSLGPPYNEQFF. Together with reference TRBV28 and TRBJ2-1, the CDR3 gives the full variable domain: DVKVTQSSRYLVKRTGEKVFLECVQDMDHENMFWYRQDPGLGLRLIYFSYDVKMKEKGDIPEGYSVSREKKERFSLILESASTNQTSMYLCASSLGPPYNEQFFGPGTRLTVL.

This sequence joins TRBV6-1 and TRBJ1-2; 9 bases line up with TRBD1. After removal of 3 bases from V and 3 bases from J, the junction contained 5 bases not matched to a gene. The CDR3 length is 15 residues. The germline gives CDR1 MNHNS, CDR2 SASEGT. CDR3 DNA: TGTGCCAGCAGTGATGGACAGGGGAGGGACTATGGCTACACCTTC. Its protein is CASSDGQGRDYGYTF.

The table lists this clone with a count of one. This chain links TRBV7-8 with TRBJ2-5, with D perhaps matching TRBD1 (5 bases). The V gene lost 3 bases and the J gene lost 3 bases, with 11 bases spanning the gap. There are 14 residues in the CDR3. The germline CDR1 and CDR2 sequences are SGHVS and FQNEAQ. CDR3 sequence (DNA): TGTGCCAGCAGCTTGCTTGACAGTAAAGAGACCCAGTACTTC. Translating it yields CASSLLDSKETQYF.